The T cell receptor beta chain under discussion was sequenced for a study of T cells in Graves' hyperthyroidism and ophthalmopathy. This clonotype was seen at least ten times. The junction shows a germline mismatch at one end, possibly a read error. RNA transcripts provided the source from which TCR beta CDR3 regions were amplified. The primer set for the first-round RT-PCR of the TCR CDR3 was HTBI. TCRdb processed the multiplex PCR reads anew with MiXCR; each CDR3 protein has one entry. This sample has roughly 570,000 distinct CDR3 sequences, with roughly 50% found just once. The germline V gene encodes CDR1 MNHEY and CDR2 SVGEGT. This CDR3 has 11 residues.

Sequencing input: peripheral blood or thyroid tissue (not recorded which). The clonotype comes from a woman under 30 with Graves' hyperthyroidism. The chain couples TRBV6-2 or TRBV6-3 to TRBJ1-5; the D is unclear. As DNA, the CDR3 is TGTGCCAGCGGACGTAATTTCGACACGTATTTT. As protein: CASGRNFDTYF.